The clone carrying this T cell receptor (beta chain) was observed many times. These data are taken from a study of T cells in Graves' hyperthyroidism and ophthalmopathy. As for the study in general: Blood was drawn when the patient was first diagnosed and still untreated.

In germline, CDR1 is LGHDT, CDR2 YNNKEL (reference sequence). The CDR3 spans 15 residues. The ends lost 1 base at V and 1 base at J; junction bases unmatched: 2. Amplified TCR beta CDR3 regions came from RNA transcripts. During a first-round RT-PCR of the TCR CDR3, the HTBI primer set was used. TCRdb re-called the multiplex PCR reads with MiXCR, one entry per CDR3 protein. Of fewer than 400,000 distinct CDR3 sequences in the sample, 11% to 15% were seen once. The TCR comes from a man in his fifties or sixties with Graves' ophthalmopathy. V gene TRBV3-1 combines with J gene TRBJ1-1; 8 bases are shared with TRBD1. The specimen sequenced was blood. Written as DNA, the CDR3 is TGTGCCAGCAGCCAAGCGGGACAGGCGAACACTGAAGCTTTCTTT. As protein: CASSQAGQANTEAFF.